These T cell receptor beta chains were read from a single sample in a study of T cells in localized non-small cell lung cancer. Sequencing used immunoSEQ multiplex PCR; TCRdb keeps in-frame clones, though not all of them. The sample holds about 9,800 clones, around 42% seen once. Sample: lymph node tissue, taken before any cancer treatment. These receptors all come from a woman aged 35-75 years with stage I lung adenocarcinoma. Each CDR3 is given with its conserved first and last residue. Fields, in order: CDR3 length, J gene, V gene, clone size, D gene, CDR3 DNA, CDR3 protein. D genes are given only for firm matches. The size of a clone is reported for some rows only, either as once, few or many, or as a class for expanded clones.

15	TRBJ1-1	TRBV5-1	-	-	TGCGCCAGCAGCTTGGGACCAGCCCGGGGCACTGAAGCTTTCTTT	CASSLGPARGTEAFF
14	TRBJ2-3	TRBV14	-	-	TGTGCCAGCAGCTATGGACAGACCACAGATACGCAGTATTTT	CASSYGQTTDTQYF
11	TRBJ2-1	TRBV30	-	TRBD1	TGTGCCTGGAGTTCCGACAGGGTGCAGTTCTTC	CAWSSDRVQFF
12	TRBJ1-2	TRBV6-8	few	-	TGTGCCAGCAGTTACTCAGGAGGTGGCTACACCTTC	CASSYSGGGYTF
17	TRBJ2-1	TRBV6-8	few	TRBD2	TGTGCCAGCAGTCAGGCTAGCGGGGGGGCCTCCTACAATGAGCAGTTCTTC	CASSQASGGASYNEQFF
15	TRBJ1-3	TRBV11-3	-	-	TGTGCCAGCAGCACGGGACCCAACTCTGGAAACACCATATATTTT	CASSTGPNSGNTIYF
17	TRBJ2-7	TRBV5-1	-	-	TGCGCCAGCAGCTTGGACGGACAGCACTCGAGCTCCTACGAGCAGTACTTC	CASSLDGQHSSSYEQYF
15	TRBJ1-2	TRBV11-3	few	-	TGTGCCAGCAGCTACTCCGGACGGAACCCAAGGGGCTACACCTTC	CASSYSGRNPRGYTF
15	TRBJ1-1	TRBV6-8	-	-	TGTGCCAGCAGTTACGATATAGAGATGAACACTGAAGCTTTCTTT	CASSYDIEMNTEAFF
13	TRBJ1-4	TRBV29-1	-	-	TGCAGCGTTCGGGGTCGAGGTAATGAAAAACTGTTTTTT	CSVRGRGNEKLFF
17	TRBJ1-2	TRBV18	few	-	TGTGCCAGCTCACCCCAACGGCTGGGGGCAAGCACCTATGGCTACACCTTC	CASSPQRLGASTYGYTF
14	TRBJ1-2	TRBV11-3	-	TRBD1	TGTGCCAGCAGCTCCCAGGACAGGGTTAATGGCTACACCTTC	CASSSQDRVNGYTF
16	TRBJ2-6	TRBV11-3	-	-	TGTGCCAGCACCTTGTCAGGGGCTCGTGGGGCCAACGTCCTGACTTTC	CASTLSGARGANVLTF
15	TRBJ1-1	TRBV7-5	few	-	TGTGCCAGCAGCTCGGCAGGCGGATGGAACACTGAAGCTTTCTTT	CASSSAGGWNTEAFF
15	TRBJ1-1	TRBV6-8	-	-	TGTGCCAGCAGTGATTTGACAGGTGCGGGCACTGAAGCTTTCTTT	CASSDLTGAGTEAFF
14	TRBJ1-1	TRBV25-1	-	-	TGTGCCAGCAGTGACCCATCCGGACGGAATGAAGCTTTCTTT	CASSDPSGRNEAFF
13	TRBJ2-3	TRBV6-8	few	-	TGTGCCAGCAGTTCGGTAGGGTGGGATACGCAGTATTTT	CASSSVGWDTQYF
12	TRBJ1-2	TRBV28	-	-	TGTGCCAGCAGTTTCGGGTACGGTGGCTACACCTTC	CASSFGYGGYTF
13	TRBJ2-7	TRBV6-8	-	-	TGTGCCAGCAGCACCGGACTTTCCTACGAGCAGTACTTC	CASSTGLSYEQYF
15	TRBJ2-7	TRBV11-3	many	-	TGTGCCAGCAGCTTGATTGGCGCGCGGACCTACGAGCAGTACTTC	CASSLIGARTYEQYF
15	TRBJ2-2	TRBV29-1	-	-	TGCAGCGTTGTTTTAGCGGCGGGGAACACCGGGGAGCTGTTTTTT	CSVVLAAGNTGELFF
13	TRBJ2-3	TRBV10-3	few	-	TGTGCCATCAAGGATTCGGGCACAGATACGCAGTATTTT	CAIKDSGTDTQYF
21	TRBJ1-5	TRBV13	-	-	TGTGCCAGCACCTTAGGGGGACTGGGGGCAGCAGTAAAAGGAGTGGATCAGCCCCAGCATTTT	CASTLGGLGAAVKGVDQPQHF
15	TRBJ2-1	TRBV5-1	-	-	TGCGCCAGCAGCTTGGGAGGCCAGATCTACAATGAGCAGTTCTTC	CASSLGGQIYNEQFF
15	TRBJ1-6	TRBV9	-	-	TGTGCCAGCACCCCCGGGGGCTCCTATAATTCACCCCTCCACTTT	CASTPGGSYNSPLHF
17	TRBJ2-3	TRBV14	-	TRBD2	TGTGCCAGCAGCCTTAGCGGGGGGCGAATAGGCACAGATACGCAGTATTTT	CASSLSGGRIGTDTQYF
14	TRBJ1-4	TRBV15	-	TRBD1	TGTGCCACCAGCAGAGTCAGGGGGCGAGAAAAACTGTTTTTT	CATSRVRGREKLFF
14	TRBJ2-7	TRBV6-8	few	-	TGTGCCAGCAGTTCCCAGGAGGTTTTCTACGAGCAGTACTTC	CASSSQEVFYEQYF
14	TRBJ2-7	TRBV10-2	-	-	TGCGCCAGCAGTGCGACTCCGGGTCGGGGGGAGCAGTACTTC	CASSATPGRGEQYF
14	TRBJ1-1	TRBV6-8	few	-	TGTGCCAGCAGAGTATCCGGAGGCGTCACTGAAGCTTTCTTT	CASRVSGGVTEAFF
14	TRBJ2-7	TRBV18	few	TRBD2	TGTGCCAGCTCACCAGCCGCGGGGGACTACGAGCAGTACTTC	CASSPAAGDYEQYF
15	TRBJ1-1	TRBV19	-	-	TGTGCCAGTAAAACTTTCACGGGGAGGATCGCTGAAGCTTTCTTT	CASKTFTGRIAEAFF
16	TRBJ1-5	TRBV19	-	TRBD1	TGTGCCAGTAGTATTCCACAGGGGGCGAGCAATCAGCCCCAGCATTTT	CASSIPQGASNQPQHF
15	TRBJ2-1	TRBV29-1	-	-	TGCAGCGTTATCGGGCAGGCGAGCTCCTACAATGAGCAGTTCTTC	CSVIGQASSYNEQFF
15	TRBJ1-1	TRBV11-3	-	TRBD1	TGTGCCAGCAGCTTAACAGGGGGCCTAGGGACTGAAGCTTTCTTT	CASSLTGGLGTEAFF
14	TRBJ2-7	TRBV6-8	few	TRBD1	TGTGCCAGCAGGGAGGACAGGGGGCTGGGAGAGCAGTACTTC	CASREDRGLGEQYF
18	TRBJ1-2	TRBV6-8	few	-	TGTGCCAGCAGTTCGGATGGGGGGAAAGGGTGGATGAACTATGGCTACACCTTC	CASSSDGGKGWMNYGYTF
13	TRBJ2-3	TRBV2	-	-	TGTGCCAGCAATCCCCCGTTTACAGATACGCAGTATTTT	CASNPPFTDTQYF
13	TRBJ1-2	TRBV18	-	-	TGTGCCAGCTCACCCCAAGGGTCTGATGGCTACACCTTC	CASSPQGSDGYTF
15	TRBJ2-1	TRBV9	-	TRBD2	TGTGCCAGCAGCGCTAGCGGGGGTAGTTTCAATGAGCAGTTCTTC	CASSASGGSFNEQFF
12	TRBJ1-1	TRBV29-1	-	-	TGCAGCGTTCTCAGGGGCGGAACTGAAGCTTTCTTT	CSVLRGGTEAFF